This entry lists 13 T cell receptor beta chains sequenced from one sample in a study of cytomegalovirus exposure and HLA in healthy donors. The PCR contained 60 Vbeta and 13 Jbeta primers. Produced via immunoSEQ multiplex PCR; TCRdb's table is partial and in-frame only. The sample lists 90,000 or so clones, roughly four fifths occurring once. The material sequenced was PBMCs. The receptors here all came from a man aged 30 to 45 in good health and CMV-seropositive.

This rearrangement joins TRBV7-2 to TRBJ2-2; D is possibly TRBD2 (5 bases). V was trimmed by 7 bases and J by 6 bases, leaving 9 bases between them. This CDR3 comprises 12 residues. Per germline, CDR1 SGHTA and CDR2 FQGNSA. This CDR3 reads CASNQRAGELFF. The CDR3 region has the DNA TGTGCCAGCAACCAGAGGGCCGGGGAGCTGTTTTTT.

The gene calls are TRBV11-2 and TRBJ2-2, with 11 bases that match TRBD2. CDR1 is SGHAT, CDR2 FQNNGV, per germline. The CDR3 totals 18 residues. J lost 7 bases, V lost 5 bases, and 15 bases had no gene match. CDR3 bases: TGTGCCAGCAGCCAGTACTTTAGCGGGAGGGCCGGCGGCGGGGAGCTGTTTTTT. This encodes CASSQYFSGRAGGGELFF.

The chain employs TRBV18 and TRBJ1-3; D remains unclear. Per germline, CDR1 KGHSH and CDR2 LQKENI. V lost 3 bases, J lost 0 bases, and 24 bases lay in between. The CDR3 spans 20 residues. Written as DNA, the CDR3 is TGTGCCAGCTCACCCGACGCCCGGCGGTGGAGGGCCAGCTCTGGAAACACCATATATTTT. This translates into CASSPDARRWRASSGNTIYF.

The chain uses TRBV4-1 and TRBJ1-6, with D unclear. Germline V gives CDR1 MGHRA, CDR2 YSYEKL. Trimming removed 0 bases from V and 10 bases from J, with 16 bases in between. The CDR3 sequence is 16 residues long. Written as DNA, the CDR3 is TGCGCCAGCAGCCAAGACGGTATCGGGTCTCGGTCACCCCTCCACTTT. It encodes CASSQDGIGSRSPLHF.

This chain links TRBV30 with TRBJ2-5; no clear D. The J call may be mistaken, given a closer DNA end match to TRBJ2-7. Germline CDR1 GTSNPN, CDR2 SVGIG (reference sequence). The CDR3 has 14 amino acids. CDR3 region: CAWSVRGTAYEQYF. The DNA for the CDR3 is TGTGCCTGGAGTGTACGCGGTACGGCCTACGAGCAGTACTTC.

The CDR3 reads CAGGEGRLLLGYGYTF. The CDR3 DNA reads TGCGCGGGAGGGGAGGGGCGCCTTCTTCTAGGCTATGGCTACACCTTC. The chain combines TRBV10-1 with TRBJ1-2; tentative D call: TRBD1 (5 bases). CDR1 and CDR2 from the germline V gene are WNHNN and SYGVQD (reference sequence). The CDR3 loop spans 16 amino acids.

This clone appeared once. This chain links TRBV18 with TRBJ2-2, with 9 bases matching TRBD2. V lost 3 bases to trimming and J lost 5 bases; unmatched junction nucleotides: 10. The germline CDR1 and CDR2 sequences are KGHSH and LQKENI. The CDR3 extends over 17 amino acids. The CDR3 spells CASSPLQTSGETGELFF. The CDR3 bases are TGTGCCAGCTCACCGCTCCAGACTAGCGGAGAAACCGGGGAGCTGTTTTTT. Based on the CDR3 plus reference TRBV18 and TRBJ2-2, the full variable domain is NAGVMQNPRHLVRRRGQEARLRCSPMKGHSHVYWYRQLPEEGLKFMVYLQKENIIDESGMPKERFSAEFPKEGPSILRIQQVVRGDSAAYFCASSPLQTSGETGELFFGEGSRLTVL.

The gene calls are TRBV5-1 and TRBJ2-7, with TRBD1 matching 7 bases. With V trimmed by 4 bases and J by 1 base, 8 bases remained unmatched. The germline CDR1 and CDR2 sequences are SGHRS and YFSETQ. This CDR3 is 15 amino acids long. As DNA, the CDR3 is TGCGCCAGCAGCCCCCCCAAGACAGGGTCCTACGAGCAGTACTTC. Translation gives CASSPPKTGSYEQYF.

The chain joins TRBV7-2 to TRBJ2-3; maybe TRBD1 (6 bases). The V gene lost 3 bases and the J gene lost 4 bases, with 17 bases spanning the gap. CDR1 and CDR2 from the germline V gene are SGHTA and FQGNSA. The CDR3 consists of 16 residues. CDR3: CASSLVVWTVPDTQYF. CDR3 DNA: TGTGCCAGCAGCTTGGTCGTGTGGACAGTTCCAGATACGCAGTATTTT.

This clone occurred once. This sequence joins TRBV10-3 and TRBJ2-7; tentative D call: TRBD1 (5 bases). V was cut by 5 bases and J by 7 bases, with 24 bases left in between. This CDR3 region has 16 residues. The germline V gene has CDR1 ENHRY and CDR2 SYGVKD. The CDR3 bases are TGTGCCATCAGTCAAACTCATACAGGTCTTCCCTGGGAGCAGTACTTC. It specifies CAISQTHTGLPWEQYF.

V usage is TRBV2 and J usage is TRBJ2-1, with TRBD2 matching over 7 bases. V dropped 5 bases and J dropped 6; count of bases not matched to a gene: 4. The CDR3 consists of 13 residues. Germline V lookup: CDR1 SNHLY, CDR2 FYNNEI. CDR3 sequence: CASSTSAANEQFF. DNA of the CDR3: TGTGCCAGCAGTACTAGCGCTGCCAATGAGCAGTTCTTC.

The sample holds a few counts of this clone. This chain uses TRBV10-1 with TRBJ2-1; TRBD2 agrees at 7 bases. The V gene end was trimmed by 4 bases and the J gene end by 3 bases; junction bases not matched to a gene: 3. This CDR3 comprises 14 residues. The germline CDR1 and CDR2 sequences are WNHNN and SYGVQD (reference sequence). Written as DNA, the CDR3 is TGCGCCAGCAGTGCGCTAGCGGACTACAATGAGCAGTTCTTC. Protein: CASSALADYNEQFF.

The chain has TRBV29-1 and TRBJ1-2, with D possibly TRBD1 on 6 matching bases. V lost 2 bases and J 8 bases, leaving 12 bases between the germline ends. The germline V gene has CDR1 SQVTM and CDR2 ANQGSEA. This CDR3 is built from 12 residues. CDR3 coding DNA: TGCAGCGTTGAAACACAGGGAAAGGGCTACACCTTC. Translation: CSVETQGKGYTF.